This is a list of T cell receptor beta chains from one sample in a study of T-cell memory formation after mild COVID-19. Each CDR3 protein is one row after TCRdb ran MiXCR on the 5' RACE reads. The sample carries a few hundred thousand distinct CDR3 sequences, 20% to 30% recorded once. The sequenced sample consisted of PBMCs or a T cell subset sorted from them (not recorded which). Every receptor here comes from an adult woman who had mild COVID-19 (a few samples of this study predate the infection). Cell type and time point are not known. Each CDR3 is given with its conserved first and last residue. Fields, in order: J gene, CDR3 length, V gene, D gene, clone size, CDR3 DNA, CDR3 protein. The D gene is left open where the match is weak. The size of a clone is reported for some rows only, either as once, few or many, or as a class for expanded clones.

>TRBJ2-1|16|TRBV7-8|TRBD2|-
TGTGCCAGCAGCTACTTGACTAGCGGGTCCAACAATGAGCAGTTCTTC
CASSYLTSGSNNEQFF
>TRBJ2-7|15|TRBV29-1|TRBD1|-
TGCAGCGTTGCGGCAGGGACAGGGGGCGTTTACGAGCAGTACTTC
CSVAAGTGGVYEQYF
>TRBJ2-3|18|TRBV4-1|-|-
TGCGCCAGCAGCCAAGCGTTACGGAGGGCGGGGAGCGCAGATACGCAGTATTTT
CASSQALRRAGSADTQYF
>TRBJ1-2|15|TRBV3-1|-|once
TGTGCCAGCAGCCCATCGGCGGGGGCAATCTATGGCTACACCTTC
CASSPSAGAIYGYTF
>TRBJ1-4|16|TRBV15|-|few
TGTGCCACCAGCAGAGATCCCGGGGTAGGCCGTGAAAAACTGTTTTTT
CATSRDPGVGREKLFF
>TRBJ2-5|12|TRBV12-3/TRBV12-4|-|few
TGTGCCAGCAGTTTAGAACCCGGGACCCAGTACTTC
CASSLEPGTQYF
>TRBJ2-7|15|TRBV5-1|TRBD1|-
TGCGCCAGCAGCTTGGACTGGGACAGTACCTACGAGCAGTACTTC
CASSLDWDSTYEQYF
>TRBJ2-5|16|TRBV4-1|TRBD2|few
TGCGCCAGCAGCCAAGGCATAGCGGGGAGACAAGAGACCCAGTACTTC
CASSQGIAGRQETQYF
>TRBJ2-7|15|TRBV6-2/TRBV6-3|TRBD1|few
TGTGCCAGCAGTTACGGCGAGGACAGGCAATACGAGCAGTACTTC
CASSYGEDRQYEQYF
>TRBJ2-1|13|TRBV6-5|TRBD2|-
TGTGCCAGCAGACTTAGCGGGAGCAATGAGCAGTTCTTC
CASRLSGSNEQFF
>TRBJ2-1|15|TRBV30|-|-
TGTGCCTGGAGTGTACCCCTCCTACAGCGCGGTGAGCAGTTCTTC
CAWSVPLLQRGEQFF
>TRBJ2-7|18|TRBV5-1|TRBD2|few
TGCGCCAGCAGCTACCGGGGGGTAACTAGCGGGAGCCCCTACGAGCAGTACTTC
CASSYRGVTSGSPYEQYF
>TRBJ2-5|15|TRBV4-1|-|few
TGCGCCAGCAGCCAAGATGGGCTAGCTCAGGAGACCCAGTACTTC
CASSQDGLAQETQYF
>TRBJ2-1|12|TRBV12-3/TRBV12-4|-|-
TGTGCCAGCGGTTTTTCCTTATTTGAGCAGTTCTTC
CASGFSLFEQFF
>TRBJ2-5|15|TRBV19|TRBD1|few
TGTGCCAGTAGTTTCGGACAGGGGAGCCTCGAGACCCAGTACTTC
CASSFGQGSLETQYF
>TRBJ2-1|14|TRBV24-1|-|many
TGTGCCACCAGTGACCAGACAGATTACAATGAGCAGTTCTTC
CATSDQTDYNEQFF
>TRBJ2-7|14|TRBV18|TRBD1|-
TGTGCCAGCGCCCCGGGACAGAGCTCCTACGAGCAGTACTTC
CASAPGQSSYEQYF
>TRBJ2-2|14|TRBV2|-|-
TGTGCCAGCACCGAGGGTAGTTACACCGGGGAGCTGTTTTTT
CASTEGSYTGELFF
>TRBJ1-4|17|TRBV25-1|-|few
TGTGCCAGCAGTTGGACCCCGGGGATCGCAACTAATGAAAAACTGTTTTTT
CASSWTPGIATNEKLFF
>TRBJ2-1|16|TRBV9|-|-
TGTGCCAGCAGCGTAGTTGGGGCTACAATTGGGAATGAGCAGTTCTTC
CASSVVGATIGNEQFF
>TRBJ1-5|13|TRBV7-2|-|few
TGTGCCAGCAGCTTATGGGGGTTTCAGCCCCAGCATTTT
CASSLWGFQPQHF
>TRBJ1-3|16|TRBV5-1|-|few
TGCGCCAGCAGTTTGATGGCAGCGATCTCTGGAAACACCATATATTTT
CASSLMAAISGNTIYF
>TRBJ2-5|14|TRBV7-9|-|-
TGTGCCAGCAGCAAACGGGACACACAAGAGACCCAGTACTTC
CASSKRDTQETQYF
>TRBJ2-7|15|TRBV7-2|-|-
TGTGCCAGCAGCTTCTCGACAGGTTTAAGTTTGGAGCAGTACTTC
CASSFSTGLSLEQYF
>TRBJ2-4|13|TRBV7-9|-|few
TGTGCCAGCAGCTTAGGGGTCTCGGACATTCAGTACTTC
CASSLGVSDIQYF
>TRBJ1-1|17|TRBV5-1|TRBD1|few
TGCGCCAGCAGCCGCTTTTCGGACAGGGGCCCTAACACTGAAGCTTTCTTT
CASSRFSDRGPNTEAFF
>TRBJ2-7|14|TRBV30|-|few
TGTGCCTGGAGTGTACCAGGAGTTGTCTACGAGCAGTACTTC
CAWSVPGVVYEQYF
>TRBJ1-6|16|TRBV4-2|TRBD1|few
TGTGCCAGCAGCCAAGAGACAGGGAATTCTAATTCACCCCTCCACTTT
CASSQETGNSNSPLHF
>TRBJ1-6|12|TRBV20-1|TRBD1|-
TGCAGCGGTGGGACAGGGAATTCACCCCTCCACTTT
CSGGTGNSPLHF
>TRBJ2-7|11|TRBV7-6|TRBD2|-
TGTGCCAGCAGCAACCAGCGGGAGATAAACTTC
CASSNQREINF
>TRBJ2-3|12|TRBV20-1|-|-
TGCAGTGCTGCCAAGGTGGAGGACACGCAGTATTTT
CSAAKVEDTQYF
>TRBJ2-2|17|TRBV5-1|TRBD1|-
TGCGCCAGCAGCTTGCGGGACAGGGGGCCGAACACCGGGGAGCTGTTTTTT
CASSLRDRGPNTGELFF
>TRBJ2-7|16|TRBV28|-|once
TGTGCCAGCAGCCCCAGGGGGGGTGTGGCCCCCTACGAGCAGTACTTC
CASSPRGGVAPYEQYF
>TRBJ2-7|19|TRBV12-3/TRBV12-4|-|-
TGTGCCAGCAGTCCCGGAAGGGCAGGTATAATTGTGAAACCCTACGAGCAGTACTTC
CASSPGRAGIIVKPYEQYF
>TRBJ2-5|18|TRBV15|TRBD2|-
TGTGCCACCAGCAGAGAATTTGGGGGACTAGCGGGAGAAGAGACCCAGTACTTC
CATSREFGGLAGEETQYF
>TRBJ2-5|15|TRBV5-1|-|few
TGCGCCAGCAGCTTACAGGGCTCGTACCAAGAGACCCAGTACTTC
CASSLQGSYQETQYF
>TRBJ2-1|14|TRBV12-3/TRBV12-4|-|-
TGTGCCAGCAGCCACTCCTCCAGCAACAATGAGCAGTTCTTC
CASSHSSSNNEQFF
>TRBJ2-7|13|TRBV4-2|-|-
TGTGCCAGCAGCCAAGACGCCCTTTACGAGCAGTACTTC
CASSQDALYEQYF
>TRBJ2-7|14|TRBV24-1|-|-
TGTGCCACCAGTGTTCCTGCTTTTTCCTGCGAGCAGTACTTC
CATSVPAFSCEQYF
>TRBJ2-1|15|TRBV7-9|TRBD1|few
TGTGCCAGCAGCCCCACAGGGGGCAACTGGGATGAGCAGTTCTTC
CASSPTGGNWDEQFF
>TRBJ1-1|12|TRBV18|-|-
TGTGCCAGCTCACCGGGGAGGCCTGAAGCTTTCTTT
CASSPGRPEAFF
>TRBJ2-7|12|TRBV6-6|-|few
TGTGCCAGCAGATTTTCGGCTGGAGAGCAGTACTTC
CASRFSAGEQYF
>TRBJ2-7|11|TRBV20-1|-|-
TGCAGTGCTAGACTGCCCAGCGGATCTACTTTC
CSARLPSGSTF
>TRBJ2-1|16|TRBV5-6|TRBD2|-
TGTGCCAGCAGCACCAGGGGGGCTAGCGGGGGCAATGAGCAGTTCTTC
CASSTRGASGGNEQFF
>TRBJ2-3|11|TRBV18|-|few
TGTGCCAGCTCACCAGACAGCGTACAGTATTTT
CASSPDSVQYF
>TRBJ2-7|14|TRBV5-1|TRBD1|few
TGCGCCAGCAGCTTGTCTGGGACAGGGTTCGAGCAGTACTTC
CASSLSGTGFEQYF
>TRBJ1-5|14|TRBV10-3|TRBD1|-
TGTGCCATCAGTGAGCAGGGGGGGCGTCAGCCCCAGCATTTT
CAISEQGGRQPQHF
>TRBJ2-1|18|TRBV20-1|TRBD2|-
TGCAGTGCGTGGGGGTCGACCGCTAGCGGGGGTTCCGACAATGAGCAGTTCTTC
CSAWGSTASGGSDNEQFF
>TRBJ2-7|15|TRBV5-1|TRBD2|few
TGCGCCAGCAGCCTCACTAGCGTCCCCTCCTACGAGCAGTACTTC
CASSLTSVPSYEQYF
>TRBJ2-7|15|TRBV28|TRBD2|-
TGTGCCAGCAGTCCTGGGACTAGCGGGAGCAACGAGCAGTACTTC
CASSPGTSGSNEQYF
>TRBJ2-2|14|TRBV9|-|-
TGTGCCAGCAGCGGTCGTAGGGGTCACGGGGAGCTGTTTTTT
CASSGRRGHGELFF
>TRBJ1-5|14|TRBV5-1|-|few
TGCGCCAGCAGCCTGGGCAGTTCCAATCAGCCCCAGCATTTT
CASSLGSSNQPQHF
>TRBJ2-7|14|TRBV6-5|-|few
TGTGCCAGCAGTTACTCGGGGGCCGCCTACGAGCAGTACTTC
CASSYSGAAYEQYF
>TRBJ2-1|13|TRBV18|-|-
TGTGCCAGCTCACAAGAACAGAACAATGAGCAGTTCTTC
CASSQEQNNEQFF
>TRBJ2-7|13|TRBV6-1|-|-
TGTGCCAGCAGTGAAAATGGCGGGTACGAGCAGTACTTC
CASSENGGYEQYF
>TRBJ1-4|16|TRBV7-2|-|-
TGTGCCAGCAGCTTAGAGGGCAGCCTGACCCAAGAAAAACTGTTTTTT
CASSLEGSLTQEKLFF
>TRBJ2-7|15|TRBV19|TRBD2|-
TGTGCCAGTAGTATAATAGCGGGAGGGGACTACGAGCAGTACTTC
CASSIIAGGDYEQYF
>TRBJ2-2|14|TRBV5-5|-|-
TGTGCCAGCAGCCCAGGGGCGAACACCGGGGAGCTGTTTTTT
CASSPGANTGELFF
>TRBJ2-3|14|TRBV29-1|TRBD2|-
TGCAGCGTTGCCGGGACTAGCGGCACTCATACGCAGTATTTT
CSVAGTSGTHTQYF
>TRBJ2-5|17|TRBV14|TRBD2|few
TGTGCCAGCAGCCAAGAGGTGCGAGCGGGGGGCCAAGAGACCCAGTACTTC
CASSQEVRAGGQETQYF